A selection of T cell receptor beta chains follows, all from one sample in a study of T cell responses to AZD1222 COVID-19 vaccine. Here immunoSEQ multiplex PCR was the method, and the copy in TCRdb shows in-frame clones only, minus some. The sample consists of 110,000 to 150,000 clones, 80% to 90% of them appearing once. This material consisted of peripheral blood, taken on day 0 of AZD1222 vaccination. The source is an adult in good health. CDR3s include the opening cysteine and the closing phenylalanine or tryptophan. D genes are given only for firm matches. Not every row has a clone size; where given, it reads once, few, many or a size class.

D gene	V gene	clone size	J gene	CDR3 DNA	CDR3 protein
.	TRBV18	.	TRBJ1-2	TGTGCCAGCTCACCAGAAGACAGCTATGGCTACACCTTC	CASSPEDSYGYTF
.	TRBV6-2/TRBV6-3	once	TRBJ1-3	TGTGCCAGCAGTGATGAGGATTACTCTGGAAACACCATATATTTT	CASSDEDYSGNTIYF
.	TRBV6-5	.	TRBJ1-3	TGTGCCACCCGGGACACGTTTCTTTCCATATATTTT	CATRDTFLSIYF
.	TRBV5-1	.	TRBJ1-2	TGCGCCAGCAGCACGACAGGTGATGGCTACACCTTC	CASSTTGDGYTF
.	TRBV3-1/TRBV3-2	.	TRBJ2-3	TGTGCCAGCAGCCGGGATCCCACAGATACGCAGTATTTT	CASSRDPTDTQYF
TRBD2	TRBV4-1	.	TRBJ2-7	TGCGCCAGCAGCCAAGATCGTCTAGCGGGAGGTCGCTACGAGCAGTACTTC	CASSQDRLAGGRYEQYF
.	TRBV30	few	TRBJ2-2	TGTGCCTGGAGTGTACAGGGCACCGGGGAGCTGTTTTTT	CAWSVQGTGELFF
.	TRBV5-1	few	TRBJ1-1	TGCGCCAGCAGCTTGGGTGCAGGGACCGACACTGAAGCTTTCTTT	CASSLGAGTDTEAFF
.	TRBV7-2	.	TRBJ1-6	TGTGCCAGCAGCTTAGCCTGGGGCCGATCACCCCTCCACTTT	CASSLAWGRSPLHF
TRBD1	TRBV18	.	TRBJ2-3	TGTGCCAGCTCGCGACAGGGGCTGGGCACAGATACGCAGTATTTT	CASSRQGLGTDTQYF
.	TRBV14	.	TRBJ2-7	TGTGCCAGCAGTTCCCATCACGAGCAGTACTTC	CASSSHHEQYF
.	TRBV6-5	.	TRBJ2-4	TGTGCCAGCAGTTTATCCCGGTCGACAGCAAAAAACATTCAGTACTTC	CASSLSRSTAKNIQYF
TRBD1	TRBV5-1	.	TRBJ2-3	TGCGCCAGCAGCGGCGGGGACAGGGTGGTGGCAGATACGCAGTATTTT	CASSGGDRVVADTQYF
.	TRBV6-5	.	TRBJ1-5	TGTGCCAGCAGTAAGGACAGACAGCCCCAGCATTTT	CASSKDRQPQHF
.	TRBV2	.	TRBJ2-1	TGTGCCAGCACGGGGGTCGAGCAGTTCTTC	CASTGVEQFF
.	TRBV27	.	TRBJ2-3	TGTGCCAGCACCGGGGTGGGCAGCACAGATACGCAGTATTTT	CASTGVGSTDTQYF
.	TRBV18	.	TRBJ1-2	TGTGCCAGCTCACCCCAGGTGGAGAGGGACTATGGCTACACCTTC	CASSPQVERDYGYTF
.	TRBV3-1/TRBV3-2	.	TRBJ2-2	TGTGCCAGCAGCCAAGGGGTCAGCCCAGGCGGGGAGCTGTTTTTT	CASSQGVSPGGELFF